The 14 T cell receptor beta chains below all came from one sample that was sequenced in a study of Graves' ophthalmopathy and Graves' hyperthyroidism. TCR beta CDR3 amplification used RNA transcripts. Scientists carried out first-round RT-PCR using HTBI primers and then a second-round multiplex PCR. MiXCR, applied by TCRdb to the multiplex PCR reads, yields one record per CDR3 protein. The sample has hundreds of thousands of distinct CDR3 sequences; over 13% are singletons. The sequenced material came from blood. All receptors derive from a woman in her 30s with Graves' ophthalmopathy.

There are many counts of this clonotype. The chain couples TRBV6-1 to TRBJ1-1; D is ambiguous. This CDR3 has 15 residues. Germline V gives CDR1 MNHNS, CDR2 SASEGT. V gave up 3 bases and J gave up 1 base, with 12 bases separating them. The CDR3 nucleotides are TGTGCCAGCAGTGAGTTTCGGGTTTCGAACACTGAAGCTTTCTTT. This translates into CASSEFRVSNTEAFF.

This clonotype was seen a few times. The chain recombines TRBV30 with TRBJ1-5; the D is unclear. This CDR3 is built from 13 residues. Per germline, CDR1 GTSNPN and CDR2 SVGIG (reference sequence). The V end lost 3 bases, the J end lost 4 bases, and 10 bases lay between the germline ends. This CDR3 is CAWREGRNQPQHF. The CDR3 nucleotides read TGTGCCTGGAGAGAAGGACGAAATCAGCCCCAGCATTTT.

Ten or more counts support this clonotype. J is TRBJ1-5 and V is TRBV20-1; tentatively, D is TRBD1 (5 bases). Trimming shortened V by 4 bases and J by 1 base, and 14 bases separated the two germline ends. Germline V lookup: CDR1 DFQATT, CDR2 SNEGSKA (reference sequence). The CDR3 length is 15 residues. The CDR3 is CSAKPFDRSNQPQHF. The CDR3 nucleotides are TGCAGTGCTAAACCATTTGACAGAAGCAATCAGCCCCAGCATTTT.

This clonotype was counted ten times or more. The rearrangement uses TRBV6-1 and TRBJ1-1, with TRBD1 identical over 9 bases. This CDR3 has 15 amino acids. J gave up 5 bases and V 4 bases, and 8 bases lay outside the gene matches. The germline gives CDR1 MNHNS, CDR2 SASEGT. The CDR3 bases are TGTGCCAGCAGTGCCTCCGGGACAGGGCGGACTGAAGCTTTCTTT. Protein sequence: CASSASGTGRTEAFF.

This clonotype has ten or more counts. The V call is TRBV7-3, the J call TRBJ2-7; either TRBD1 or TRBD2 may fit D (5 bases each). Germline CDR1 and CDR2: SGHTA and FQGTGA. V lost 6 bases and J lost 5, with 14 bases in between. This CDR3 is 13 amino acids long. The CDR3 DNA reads TGTGCCAGCAGGAGGGGCCCCGAGGACGAGCAGTACTTC. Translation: CASRRGPEDEQYF.

The CDR3 DNA is TGTGCCAGCAGCCGGGCAGGGGGCGCGGGTACCAAAAACATTCAGTACTTC. It is translated as CASSRAGGAGTKNIQYF. The rearrangement joins TRBV7-9 to TRBJ2-4; 8 bases match TRBD1. The trim removed 5 bases at V and 2 bases at J, leaving 11 bases unmatched. CDR1 SEHNR and CDR2 FQNEAQ come from the germline V gene (reference sequence). This CDR3 region has 17 residues.

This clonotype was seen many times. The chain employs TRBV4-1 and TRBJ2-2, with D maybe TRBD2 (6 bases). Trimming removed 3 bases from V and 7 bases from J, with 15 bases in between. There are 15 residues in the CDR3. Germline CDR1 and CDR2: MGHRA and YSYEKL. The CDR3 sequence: CASSQKIVRDGELFF. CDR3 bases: TGCGCCAGCAGCCAGAAGATAGTGCGGGACGGGGAGCTGTTTTTT.

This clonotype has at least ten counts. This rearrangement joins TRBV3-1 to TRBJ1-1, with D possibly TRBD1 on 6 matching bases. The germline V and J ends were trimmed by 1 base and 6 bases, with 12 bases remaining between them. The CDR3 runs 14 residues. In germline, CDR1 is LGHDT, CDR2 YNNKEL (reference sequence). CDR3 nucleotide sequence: TGTGCCAGCAGCCAAGTGGACAGAAGGTCTGAAGCTTTCTTT. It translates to CASSQVDRRSEAFF.

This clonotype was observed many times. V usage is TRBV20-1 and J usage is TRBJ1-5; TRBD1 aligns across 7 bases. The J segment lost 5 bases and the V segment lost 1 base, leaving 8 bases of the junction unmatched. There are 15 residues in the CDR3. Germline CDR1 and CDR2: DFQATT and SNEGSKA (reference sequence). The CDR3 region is CSARVGGGHDQPQHF. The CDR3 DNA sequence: TGCAGTGCTAGAGTAGGAGGGGGCCACGATCAGCCCCAGCATTTT.

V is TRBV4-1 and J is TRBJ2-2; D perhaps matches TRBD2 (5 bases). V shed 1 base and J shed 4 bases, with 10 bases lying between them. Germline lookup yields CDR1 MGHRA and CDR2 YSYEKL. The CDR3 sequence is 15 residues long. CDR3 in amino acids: CASSQVSGSTGELFF. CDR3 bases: TGCGCCAGCAGCCAAGTTTCGGGGAGCACCGGGGAGCTGTTTTTT.

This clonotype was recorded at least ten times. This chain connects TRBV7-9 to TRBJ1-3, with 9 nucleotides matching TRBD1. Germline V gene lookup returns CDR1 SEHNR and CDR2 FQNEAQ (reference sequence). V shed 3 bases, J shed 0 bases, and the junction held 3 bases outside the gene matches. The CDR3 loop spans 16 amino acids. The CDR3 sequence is CASSFGTGRSGNTIYF. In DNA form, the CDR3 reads TGTGCCAGCAGCTTCGGGACAGGGCGCTCTGGAAACACCATATATTTT.

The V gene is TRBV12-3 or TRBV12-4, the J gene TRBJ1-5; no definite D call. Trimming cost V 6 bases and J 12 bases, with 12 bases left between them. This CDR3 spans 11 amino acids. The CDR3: CASSLGGVQHF. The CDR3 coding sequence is TGTGCCAGCAGCCTTGGCGGGGTCCAGCATTTT.

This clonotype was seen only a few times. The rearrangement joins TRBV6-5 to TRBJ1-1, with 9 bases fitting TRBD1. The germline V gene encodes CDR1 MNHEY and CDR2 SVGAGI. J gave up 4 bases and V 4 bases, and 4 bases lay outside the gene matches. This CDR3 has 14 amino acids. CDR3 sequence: CASSSVGQGTEAFF. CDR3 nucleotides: TGTGCCAGCAGTTCCGTGGGACAGGGCACTGAAGCTTTCTTT.

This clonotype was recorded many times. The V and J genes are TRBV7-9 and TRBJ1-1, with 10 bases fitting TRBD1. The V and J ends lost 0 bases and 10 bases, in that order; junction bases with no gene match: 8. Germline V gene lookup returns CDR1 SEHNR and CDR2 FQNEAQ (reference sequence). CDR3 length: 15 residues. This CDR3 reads CASSLADDRGRVAFF. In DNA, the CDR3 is TGTGCCAGCAGCTTAGCGGACGACAGGGGGCGGGTAGCTTTCTTT.